The 25 T cell receptor beta chains presented below share a single source sample, sequenced in a study of blood T cell repertoires in COVID-19. Assay: immunoSEQ multiplex PCR; the TCRdb copy retains only in-frame clones and omits some. Of around 160,000 clones listed, approximately 80% were seen once; the top ten hold under 15%. The sample was peripheral blood. The receptors here all came from a man aged 55 to 70 with active or convalescent COVID-19.

The rearrangement links TRBV5-4 to TRBJ1-2, with TRBD1 identical over 12 bases. Looked up from germline, CDR1 is SGHNT and CDR2 is YYREEE (reference sequence). The CDR3 has 15 residues. With V trimmed by 0 bases and J by 7 bases, 4 bases remained unmatched. The CDR3 region is CASSLAGQGALGYTF. Written as DNA, the CDR3 is TGTGCCAGCAGCTTGGCGGGACAGGGGGCGCTTGGCTACACCTTC.

This sequence joins TRBV6-2 or TRBV6-3 and TRBJ2-1; 9 positions match TRBD2. Germline assignment: CDR1 MNHEY and CDR2 SVGEGT. Germline trimming cut 3 bases from V and 7 bases from J; bases unmatched to any gene: 10. The CDR3 sequence is 16 residues long. Here the CDR3 reads CASSYGVLAGENEQFF. In DNA, the CDR3 is TGTGCCAGCAGTTATGGGGTCTTAGCGGGAGAAAATGAGCAGTTCTTC.

This clone occurred once. The chain links TRBV2 to TRBJ2-3, with TRBD2 identical over 9 bases. Germline CDR1 SNHLY, CDR2 FYNNEI. The CDR3 length is 16 residues. Trimming at V came to 5 bases and at J to 2 bases, leaving 8 bases not matched to a gene. The CDR3: CASSSQLAGPTDTQYF. As DNA, the CDR3 is TGTGCCAGCAGTTCTCAACTAGCGGGCCCCACAGATACGCAGTATTTT.

The J gene is TRBJ2-3, the V gene TRBV28; 8 bases are a match to TRBD2. The CDR3 covers 15 residues. With V trimmed by 7 bases and J by 2 bases, 8 bases remained unmatched. Germline-derived CDR1 and CDR2 are MDHEN and SYDVKM. The CDR3 reads CASNFPGGPTDTQYF. The CDR3 bases are TGTGCCAGCAACTTTCCGGGAGGGCCCACAGATACGCAGTATTTT.

There are a few counts of this clone. J is TRBJ2-7 and V is TRBV28, with D perhaps matching TRBD2 (7 bases). V lost 5 bases, J lost 7 bases, and 12 bases lay in between. CDR1 is MDHEN, CDR2 SYDVKM, per germline. The length of the CDR3 is 12 residues. The CDR3 here is CASSGGGYEQYF. CDR3 nucleotide sequence: TGTGCCAGCAGTGGGGGGGGCTATGAGCAGTACTTC.

The V call is TRBV20-1, the J call TRBJ2-1; 8 bases map to TRBD2. Germline values: CDR1 DFQATT, CDR2 SNEGSKA (reference sequence). The CDR3 runs to 15 residues. The V and J ends lost 3 bases and 4 bases, in that order; junction bases with no gene match: 8. The CDR3 loop is CSASSGGPGYNEQFF. CDR3 bases: TGCAGTGCTAGTTCGGGAGGGCCGGGTTACAATGAGCAGTTCTTC.

This rearrangement joins TRBV19 to TRBJ1-4; D not resolved. The V end lost 10 bases, the J end lost 11 bases, and 20 bases lay between the germline ends. Germline CDR1 reads LNHDA; CDR2 reads SQIVND (reference sequence). There are 13 residues in the CDR3. CDR3 residues: CATPLRRGMKLFF. The CDR3 DNA sequence: TGTGCCACCCCCCTACGTCGAGGAATGAAACTGTTTTTT.

This clone was counted a single time. The rearrangement uses TRBV5-1 and TRBJ1-4; 8 bases fit TRBD1. The CDR3 sequence is 15 residues long. After removal of 3 bases from V and 3 bases from J, the junction contained 4 bases not matched to a gene. The germline V gene has CDR1 SGHRS and CDR2 YFSETQ. The CDR3 loop reads CASSSQGASNEKLFF. CDR3 DNA: TGCGCCAGCAGCTCCCAGGGGGCCTCTAATGAAAAACTGTTTTTT.

The chain uses TRBV7-9 and TRBJ1-5; the D gene is possibly TRBD1 (6 bases). Germline V gene lookup returns CDR1 SEHNR and CDR2 FQNEAQ (reference sequence). This CDR3 has 15 amino acids. V was trimmed by 5 bases and J by 4 bases, leaving 15 bases between them. In DNA, the CDR3 is TGTGCCAGCAGCCCCATCGGACAGATAAATCAGCCCCAGCATTTT. This gives the protein CASSPIGQINQPQHF. Filled out from reference TRBV7-9 and TRBJ1-5, the complete variable domain reads DTGVSQNPRHKITKRGQNVTFRCDPISEHNRLYWYRQTLGQGPEFLTYFQNEAQLEKSRLLSDRFSAERPKGSFSTLEIQRTEQGDSAMYLCASSPIGQINQPQHFGDGTRLSIL.

The rearrangement links TRBV7-9 to TRBJ1-1; D not certain. Trimming shortened V by 0 bases and J by 4 bases, and 12 bases separated the two germline ends. The CDR3 has 15 amino acids. Per germline, CDR1 SEHNR and CDR2 FQNEAQ (reference sequence). The CDR3 spells CASSLATHRGTEAFF. In nucleotides, the CDR3 is TGTGCCAGCAGCTTAGCGACCCACCGGGGCACTGAAGCTTTCTTT. The entire variable domain, with the rest obtained from reference TRBV7-9 and TRBJ1-1, is as follows: DTGVSQNPRHKITKRGQNVTFRCDPISEHNRLYWYRQTLGQGPEFLTYFQNEAQLEKSRLLSDRFSAERPKGSFSTLEIQRTEQGDSAMYLCASSLATHRGTEAFFGQGTRLTVV.

The chain couples TRBV5-4 to TRBJ2-5; 10 bases agree with TRBD1. V was pared by 4 bases and J by 5 bases, with 8 bases of the junction left unmatched. The germline gives CDR1 SGHNT, CDR2 YYREEE (reference sequence). This CDR3 is built from 15 residues. CDR3 DNA: TGTGCCAGCAGCAAGAGACAGGGGGCTGGGGAGACCCAGTACTTC. Protein sequence: CASSKRQGAGETQYF.

The genes are TRBV28 and TRBJ1-2; 11 bases fit TRBD1. V lost 6 bases to trimming and J lost 4 bases; unmatched junction nucleotides: 7. Germline assignment: CDR1 MDHEN and CDR2 SYDVKM. The CDR3 has 15 amino acids. The CDR3 region has the DNA TGTGCCAGCAGCTTCCGGACAGGGGGCTTCTATGGCTACACCTTC. Its translation: CASSFRTGGFYGYTF.

The chain carries TRBV27 and TRBJ2-7; the D gene is possibly TRBD2 (5 bases). The CDR3 totals 13 residues. The germline V gene has CDR1 MNHEY and CDR2 SMNVEV (reference sequence). With 5 bases removed from V and 6 bases from J, the gap between germline ends came to 14 bases. CDR3: CASSLARLGEQYF. CDR3 in DNA: TGTGCCAGCAGTCTAGCCCGTCTAGGCGAGCAGTACTTC.

J is TRBJ2-2 and V is TRBV4-3; 9 bases fit TRBD1. This CDR3 has 18 residues. V was clipped by 1 base and J by 4 bases; unmatched bases: 10. The V gene's germline CDR1 is LGHNA and CDR2 YSLEER. The DNA for the CDR3 is TGCGCCAGCAGCCAAGGACCCACAGGGGGCGGGAGCACCGGGGAGCTGTTTTTT. It encodes CASSQGPTGGGSTGELFF.

The V call is TRBV20-1, the J call TRBJ2-7, with TRBD2 identical over 9 bases. Germline lookup yields CDR1 DFQATT and CDR2 SNEGSKA (reference sequence). The V and J ends lost 6 bases and 2 bases, in that order; junction bases with no gene match: 11. This CDR3 spans 15 amino acids. CDR3 protein: CSASAPGLATYEQYF. The CDR3, as DNA: TGCAGTGCGAGTGCACCGGGACTAGCTACCTACGAGCAGTACTTC.

The chain joins TRBV7-9 to TRBJ1-5; D might be TRBD1 (5 bases). There are 15 residues in the CDR3. The V end lost 1 base, the J end lost 4 bases, and 11 bases lay between the germline ends. Looked up from germline, CDR1 is SEHNR and CDR2 is FQNEAQ (reference sequence). CDR3 DNA: TGTGCCAGCAGCTTAGGTCTGGCAGGGAATCAGCCCCAGCATTTT. Translating gives CASSLGLAGNQPQHF.

The chain links TRBV3-1 (or the pseudogene TRBV3-2) to TRBJ2-3; maybe TRBD2 (5 bases). Germline assignment: CDR1 LGHDT and CDR2 YNNKEL (reference sequence). V was trimmed by 8 bases and J by 11 bases, leaving 14 bases between them. CDR3 length: 11 amino acids. In nucleotides, the CDR3 is TGTGCCAGCCGTCAAGCCGAGGGGCAGTATTTT. Its translation: CASRQAEGQYF.

The gene calls are TRBV3-1 (or the pseudogene TRBV3-2) and TRBJ1-3, with D perhaps matching TRBD1 (5 bases). CDR1 and CDR2 from the germline V gene are LGHDT and YNNKEL (reference sequence). Deletions cut 5 bases from V and 0 bases from J, with 14 bases between. CDR3 length equals 16 residues. CDR3 sequence: CASSYRDRLSGNTIYF. The CDR3 nucleotides read TGTGCCAGCAGCTATAGAGACAGACTCTCTGGAAACACCATATATTTT.

This clone was detected only a few times. The rearrangement links TRBV7-2 to TRBJ1-4; 8 bases map to TRBD1. CDR1 and CDR2 from the germline V gene are SGHTA and FQGNSA. The CDR3 consists of 14 residues. V lost 5 bases to trimming and J lost 8 bases; unmatched junction nucleotides: 7. The CDR3 bases are TGTGCCAGCAGCCCTCGACAGGGGAGAGAAAAACTGTTTTTT. Its translation: CASSPRQGREKLFF.

A few counts support this clone. J is TRBJ1-4 and V is TRBV4-1; 8 nucleotides line up with TRBD1. The germline CDR1 and CDR2 sequences are MGHRA and YSYEKL. This CDR3 is built from 17 residues. The V segment lost 4 bases and the J segment 0 bases; nucleotides outside the gene matches: 7. DNA for the CDR3: TGCGCCAGCAGCCCCGCGGGACAGGTTGCAACTAATGAAAAACTGTTTTTT. It translates to CASSPAGQVATNEKLFF.

V gene TRBV11-3 combines with J gene TRBJ2-1, with 8 bases fitting TRBD2. Germline CDR1 is SGHNT and CDR2 is YENEEA. Trimming took 4 bases from V and 7 from J; bases not matched to a gene: 6. The CDR3 loop spans 14 amino acids. The CDR3 DNA reads as TGTGCCAGCAGCTCGGGGGGGACTCGAAATGAGCAGTTCTTC. Translated: CASSSGGTRNEQFF.

The rearrangement uses TRBV28 and TRBJ1-2; D is uncertain. The CDR3 sequence is 15 residues long. V dropped 5 bases and J dropped 8 bases, with 21 bases sitting between them. The germline CDR1 and CDR2 sequences are MDHEN and SYDVKM. The CDR3 DNA sequence: TGTGCCAGCAGTCTCCCGCCGCGAGGACTGGGCGGCTACACCTTC. Amino acids: CASSLPPRGLGGYTF.

The chain combines TRBV27 with TRBJ1-5; no clear D gene. V lost 8 bases to trimming and J lost 3 bases, with 8 bases between them. Germline CDR1 reads MNHEY; CDR2 reads SMNVEV (reference sequence). The CDR3 length is 12 residues. CDR3 loop: CASGGYNQPQHF. The DNA for the CDR3 is TGTGCCAGCGGCGGGTACAATCAGCCCCAGCATTTT.

This rearrangement joins TRBV11-2 to TRBJ1-2; weak D call: TRBD1 (5 bases). Trimming stripped 4 bases from V and 8 bases from J, with 8 bases between. This CDR3 has 11 residues. Germline loops: CDR1 SGHAT, CDR2 FQNNGV. CDR3 region: CASSSTGGYTF. CDR3 sequence (DNA): TGTGCCAGCAGCTCTACAGGAGGCTACACCTTC.

J is TRBJ1-3 and V is TRBV7-2; no clear D gene. V was shortened by 4 bases and J by 4 bases, with 8 bases between the two germline ends. The CDR3 runs 13 residues. CDR1 SGHTA and CDR2 FQGNSA come from the germline V gene. For the CDR3, the DNA is TGTGCCAGCAGCTACGAACGGGGAAACACCATATATTTT. It is translated as CASSYERGNTIYF. Using reference TRBV7-2 and TRBJ1-3 for the parts outside the CDR3, the full variable domain is GAGVSQSPSNKVTEKGKDVELRCDPISGHTALYWYRQSLGQGLEFLIYFQGNSAPDKSGLPSDRFSAERTGGSVSTLTIQRTQQEDSAVYLCASSYERGNTIYFGEGSWLTVV.